This entry concerns a single T cell receptor (beta chain). This record comes from a study of T cells in localized non-small cell lung cancer. CDR1 is SEHNR, CDR2 FQNEAQ, per germline (reference sequence). CDR3 length: 15 residues. V was shortened by 1 base and J by 4 bases, with 12 bases between the two germline ends. Profiling relied on immunoSEQ multiplex PCR, and the TCRdb table lists in-frame clones only, not all of them. The repertoire holds around 50,000 clones, with 86% as singletons. The rearrangement joins TRBV7-9 to TRBJ2-3, with a tentative D call TRBD1 (6 bases). The TCR was taken from a male donor aged 60 or over with stage III squamous cell lung carcinoma. The specimen comprised peripheral blood, sampled before any cancer treatment. The CDR3 nucleotides are TGTGCCAGCAGCTTAGAGGGGGAATCCGCAGATACGCAGTATTTT. It codes for CASSLEGESADTQYF.